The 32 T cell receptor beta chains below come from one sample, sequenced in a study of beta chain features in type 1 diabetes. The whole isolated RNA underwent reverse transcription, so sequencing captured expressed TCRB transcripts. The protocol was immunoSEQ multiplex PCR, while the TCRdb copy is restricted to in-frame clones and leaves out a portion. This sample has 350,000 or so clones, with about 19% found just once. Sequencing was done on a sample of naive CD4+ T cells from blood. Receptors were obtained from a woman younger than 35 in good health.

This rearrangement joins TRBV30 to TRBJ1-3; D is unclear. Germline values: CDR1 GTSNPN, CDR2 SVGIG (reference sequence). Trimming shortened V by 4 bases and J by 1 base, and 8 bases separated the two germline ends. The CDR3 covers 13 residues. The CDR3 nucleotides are TGTGCCTGGAACATCCTGTCTGGAAACACCATATATTTT. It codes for CAWNILSGNTIYF.

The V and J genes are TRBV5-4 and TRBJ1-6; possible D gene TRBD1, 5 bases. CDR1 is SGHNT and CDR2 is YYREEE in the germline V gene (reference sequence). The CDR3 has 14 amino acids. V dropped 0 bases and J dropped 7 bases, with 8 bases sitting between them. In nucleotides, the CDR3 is TGTGCCAGCAGCTTGGAGACAGCCAATTCACCCCTCCACTTT. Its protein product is CASSLETANSPLHF.

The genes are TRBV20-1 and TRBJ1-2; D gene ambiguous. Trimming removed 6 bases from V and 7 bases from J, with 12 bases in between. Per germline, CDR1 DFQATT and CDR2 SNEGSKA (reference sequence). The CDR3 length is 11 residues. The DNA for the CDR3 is TGCAGTGCCCCCGGTACCGGTGGCTACACCTTC. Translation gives CSAPGTGGYTF.

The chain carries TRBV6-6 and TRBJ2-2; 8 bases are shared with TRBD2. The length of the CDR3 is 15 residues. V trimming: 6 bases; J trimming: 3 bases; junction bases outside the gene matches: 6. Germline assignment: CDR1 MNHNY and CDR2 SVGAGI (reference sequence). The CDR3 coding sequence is TGTGCCAGCAGACCACCGGGACTAGACACCGGGGAGCTGTTTTTT. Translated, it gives CASRPPGLDTGELFF.

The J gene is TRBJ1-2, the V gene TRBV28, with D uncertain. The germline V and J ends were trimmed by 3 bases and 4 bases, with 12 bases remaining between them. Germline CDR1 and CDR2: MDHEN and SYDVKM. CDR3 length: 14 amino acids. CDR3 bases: TGTGCCAGCAGTTTGAGTACGGGGTTCTATGGCTACACCTTC. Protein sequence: CASSLSTGFYGYTF.

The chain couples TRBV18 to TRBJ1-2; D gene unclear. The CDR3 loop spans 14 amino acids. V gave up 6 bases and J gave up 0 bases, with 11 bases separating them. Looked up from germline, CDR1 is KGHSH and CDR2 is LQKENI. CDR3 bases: TGTGCCAGCTCGGCCAAACCAACTAACTATGGCTACACCTTC. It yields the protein CASSAKPTNYGYTF.

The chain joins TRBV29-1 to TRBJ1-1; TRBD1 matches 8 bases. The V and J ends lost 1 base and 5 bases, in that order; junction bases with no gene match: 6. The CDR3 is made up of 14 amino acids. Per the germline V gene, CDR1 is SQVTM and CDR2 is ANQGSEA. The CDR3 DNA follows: TGCAGCGTTGAAGTTACAGGGGGAGCAACTGAAGCTTTCTTT. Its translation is CSVEVTGGATEAFF.

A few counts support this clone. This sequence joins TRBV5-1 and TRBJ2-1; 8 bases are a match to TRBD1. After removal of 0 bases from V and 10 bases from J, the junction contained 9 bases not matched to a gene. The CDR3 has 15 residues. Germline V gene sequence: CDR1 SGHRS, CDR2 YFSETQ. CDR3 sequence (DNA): TGCGCCAGCAGCTTGGTTGGTGGACAGGGCAGGGAGCAGTTCTTC. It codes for CASSLVGGQGREQFF.

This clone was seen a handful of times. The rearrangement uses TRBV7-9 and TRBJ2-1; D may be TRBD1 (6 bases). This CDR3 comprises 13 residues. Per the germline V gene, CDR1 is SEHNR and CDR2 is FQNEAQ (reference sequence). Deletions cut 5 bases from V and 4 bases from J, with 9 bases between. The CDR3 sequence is CASSADRYNEQFF. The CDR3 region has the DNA TGTGCCAGCAGCGCAGACAGGTACAATGAGCAGTTCTTC.

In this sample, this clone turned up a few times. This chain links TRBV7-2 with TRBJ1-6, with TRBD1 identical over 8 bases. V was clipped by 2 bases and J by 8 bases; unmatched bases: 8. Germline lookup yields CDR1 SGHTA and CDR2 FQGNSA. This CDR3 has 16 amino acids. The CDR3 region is CASSLPDRGWDSPLHF. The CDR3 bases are TGTGCCAGCAGCTTACCCGACAGGGGCTGGGATTCACCCCTCCACTTT.

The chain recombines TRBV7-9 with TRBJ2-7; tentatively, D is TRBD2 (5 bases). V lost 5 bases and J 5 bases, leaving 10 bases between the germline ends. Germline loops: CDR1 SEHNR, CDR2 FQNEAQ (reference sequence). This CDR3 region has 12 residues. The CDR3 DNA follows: TGTGCCAGCAGCCCTACCGGGGACGAGCAGTACTTC. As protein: CASSPTGDEQYF.

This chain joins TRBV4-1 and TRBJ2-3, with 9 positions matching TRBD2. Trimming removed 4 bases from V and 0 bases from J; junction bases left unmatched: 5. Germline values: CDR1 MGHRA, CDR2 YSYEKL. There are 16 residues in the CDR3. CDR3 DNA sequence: TGCGCCAGCAGCCTCCCGACTAGCGGTAGCACAGATACGCAGTATTTT. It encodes CASSLPTSGSTDTQYF.

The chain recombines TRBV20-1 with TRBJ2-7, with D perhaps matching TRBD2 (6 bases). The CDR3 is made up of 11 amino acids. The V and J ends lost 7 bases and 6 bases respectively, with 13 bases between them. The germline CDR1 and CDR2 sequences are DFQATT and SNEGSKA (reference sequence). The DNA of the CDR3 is TGCAGTGTCAGGAGGGGCGTCGAGCAGTACTTC. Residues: CSVRRGVEQYF.

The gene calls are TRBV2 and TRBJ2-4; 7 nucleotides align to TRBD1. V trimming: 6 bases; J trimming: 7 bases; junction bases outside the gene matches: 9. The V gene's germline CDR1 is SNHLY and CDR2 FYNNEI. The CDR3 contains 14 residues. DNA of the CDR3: TGTGCCAGCAGGGGGGACAGCCCGCGGAACATTCAGTACTTC. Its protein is CASRGDSPRNIQYF.

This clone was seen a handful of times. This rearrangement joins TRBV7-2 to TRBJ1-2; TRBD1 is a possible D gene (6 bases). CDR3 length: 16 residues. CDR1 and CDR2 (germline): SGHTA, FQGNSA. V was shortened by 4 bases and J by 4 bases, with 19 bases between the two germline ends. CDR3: CASSYRGIGQSYGYTF. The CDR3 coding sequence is TGTGCCAGCAGCTACCGGGGCATAGGACAGAGCTATGGCTACACCTTC. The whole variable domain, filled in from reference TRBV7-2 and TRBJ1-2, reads GAGVSQSPSNKVTEKGKDVELRCDPISGHTALYWYRQSLGQGLEFLIYFQGNSAPDKSGLPSDRFSAERTGGSVSTLTIQRTQQEDSAVYLCASSYRGIGQSYGYTFGSGTRLTVV.

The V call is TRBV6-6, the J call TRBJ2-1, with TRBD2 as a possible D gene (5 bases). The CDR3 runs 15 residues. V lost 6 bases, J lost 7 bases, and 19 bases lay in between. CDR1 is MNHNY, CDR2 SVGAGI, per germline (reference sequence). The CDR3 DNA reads TGTGCCAGCAGCCCGAGCGGAGTATTGGGGAATGAGCAGTTCTTC. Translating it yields CASSPSGVLGNEQFF.

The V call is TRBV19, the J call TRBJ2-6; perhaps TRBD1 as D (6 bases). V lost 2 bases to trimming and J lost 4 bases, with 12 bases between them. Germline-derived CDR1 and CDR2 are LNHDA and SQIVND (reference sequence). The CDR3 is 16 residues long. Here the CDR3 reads CASSIHRVTGANVLTF. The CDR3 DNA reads TGTGCCAGTAGTATACACAGGGTCACGGGGGCCAACGTCCTGACTTTC.

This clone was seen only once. CDR3 loop: CAISEVRELYEQYF. The CDR3 bases are TGTGCCATCAGTGAGGTGAGAGAGCTCTACGAGCAGTACTTC. The V and J genes are TRBV10-3 and TRBJ2-7, with D hard to call. V lost 2 bases, J lost 3 bases, and 11 bases lay in between. In germline, CDR1 is ENHRY, CDR2 SYGVKD. This CDR3 has 14 amino acids.

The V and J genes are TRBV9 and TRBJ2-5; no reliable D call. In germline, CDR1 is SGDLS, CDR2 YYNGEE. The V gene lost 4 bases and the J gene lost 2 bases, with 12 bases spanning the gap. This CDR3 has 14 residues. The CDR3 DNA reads TGTGCCAGCAGCCCTACTTTCTTTCAAGAGACCCAGTACTTC. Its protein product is CASSPTFFQETQYF.

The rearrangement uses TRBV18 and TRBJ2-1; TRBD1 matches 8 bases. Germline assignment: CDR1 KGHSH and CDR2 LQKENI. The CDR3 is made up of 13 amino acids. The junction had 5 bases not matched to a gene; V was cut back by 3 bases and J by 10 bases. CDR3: CASSPLTGVEQFF. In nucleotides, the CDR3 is TGTGCCAGCTCACCCTTGACAGGGGTAGAGCAGTTCTTC.

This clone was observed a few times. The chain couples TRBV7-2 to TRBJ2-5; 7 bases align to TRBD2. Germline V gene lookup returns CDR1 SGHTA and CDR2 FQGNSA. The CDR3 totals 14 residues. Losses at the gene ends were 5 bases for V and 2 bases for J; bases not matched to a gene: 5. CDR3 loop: CASSTAGRQETQYF. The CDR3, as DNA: TGTGCCAGCAGCACCGCCGGGAGGCAAGAGACCCAGTACTTC.

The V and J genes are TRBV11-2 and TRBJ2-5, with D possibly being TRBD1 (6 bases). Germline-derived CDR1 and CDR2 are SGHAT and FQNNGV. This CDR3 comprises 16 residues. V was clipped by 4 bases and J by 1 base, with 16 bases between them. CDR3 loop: CASSSLSVDSQETQYF. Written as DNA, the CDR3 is TGTGCCAGCAGCTCCCTGAGTGTGGACAGCCAAGAGACCCAGTACTTC.

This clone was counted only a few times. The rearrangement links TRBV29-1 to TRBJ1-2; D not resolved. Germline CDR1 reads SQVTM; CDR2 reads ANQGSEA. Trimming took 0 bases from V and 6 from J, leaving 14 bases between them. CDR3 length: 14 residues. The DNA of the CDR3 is TGCAGCGTTGAAGACGGGAACGATCGGGATGGCTACACCTTC. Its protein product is CSVEDGNDRDGYTF.

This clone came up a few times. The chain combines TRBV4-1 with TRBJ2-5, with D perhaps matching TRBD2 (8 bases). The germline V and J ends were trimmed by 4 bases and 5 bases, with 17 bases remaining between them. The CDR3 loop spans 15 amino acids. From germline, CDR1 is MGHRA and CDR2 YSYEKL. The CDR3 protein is CASSPTGGGWETQYF. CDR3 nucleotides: TGCGCCAGCAGCCCCACGGGAGGGGGCTGGGAGACCCAGTACTTC.

The CDR3 region is CASSLQGVYEQYF. The CDR3 DNA is TGCGCCAGCAGCTTACAGGGGGTCTATGAGCAGTACTTC. The chain uses TRBV5-1 and TRBJ2-7; 8 bases line up with TRBD1. This CDR3 comprises 13 residues. In germline, CDR1 is SGHRS, CDR2 YFSETQ. The junction had 5 bases not matched to a gene; V was cut back by 2 bases and J by 7 bases.

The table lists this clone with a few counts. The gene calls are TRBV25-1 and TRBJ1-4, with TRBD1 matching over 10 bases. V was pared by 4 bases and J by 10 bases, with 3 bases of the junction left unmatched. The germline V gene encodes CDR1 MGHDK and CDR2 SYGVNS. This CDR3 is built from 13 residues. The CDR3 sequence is CASSAGQGGKLFF. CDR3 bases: TGTGCCAGCAGTGCCGGACAGGGGGGAAAACTGTTTTTT.

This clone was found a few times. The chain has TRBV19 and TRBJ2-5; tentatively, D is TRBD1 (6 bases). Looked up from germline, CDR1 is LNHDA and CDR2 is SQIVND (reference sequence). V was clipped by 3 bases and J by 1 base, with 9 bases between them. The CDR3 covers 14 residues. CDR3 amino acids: CASSIRDIQETQYF. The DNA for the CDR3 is TGTGCCAGTAGTATCCGGGACATCCAAGAGACCCAGTACTTC.

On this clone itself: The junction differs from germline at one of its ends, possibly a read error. The CDR3 sequence: CASSPGSGELFF. In nucleotides, the CDR3 is TGTGCTAGCAGCCCCGGTTCGGGGGAGCTGTTTTTT. V is TRBV7-7 and J is TRBJ2-2; unclear D gene. Germline lookup yields CDR1 SSHAT and CDR2 FNYEAQ (reference sequence). The CDR3 runs to 12 residues.

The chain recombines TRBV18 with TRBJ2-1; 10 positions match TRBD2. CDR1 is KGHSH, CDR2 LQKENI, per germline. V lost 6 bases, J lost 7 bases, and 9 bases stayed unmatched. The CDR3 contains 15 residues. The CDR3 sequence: CASSAGLARGNEQFF. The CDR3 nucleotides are TGTGCCAGCTCGGCGGGACTAGCGAGAGGAAATGAGCAGTTCTTC.

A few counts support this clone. This CDR3 reads CASSPTRGGEQFF. CDR3 in DNA: TGCGCCAGCAGCCCCACCAGAGGGGGTGAGCAGTTCTTC. V and J are TRBV4-1 and TRBJ2-1, with D perhaps TRBD1 (6 bases). Per germline, CDR1 MGHRA and CDR2 YSYEKL. CDR3 length: 13 residues. Trimming took 4 bases from V and 9 from J, leaving 13 bases between them.

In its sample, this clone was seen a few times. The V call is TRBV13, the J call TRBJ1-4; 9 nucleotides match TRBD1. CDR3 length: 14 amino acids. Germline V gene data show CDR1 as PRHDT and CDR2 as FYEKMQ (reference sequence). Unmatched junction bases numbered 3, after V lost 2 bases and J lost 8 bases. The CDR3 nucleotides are TGTGCCAGCAGCTTAAGACAGGGGGAGGAAAAACTGTTTTTT. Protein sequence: CASSLRQGEEKLFF.

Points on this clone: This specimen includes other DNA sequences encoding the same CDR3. The CDR3 loop reads CASSLDRDEQFF. The CDR3 DNA is TGCGCCAGCAGTCTGGACAGAGATGAGCAGTTCTTC. The chain couples TRBV5-1 to TRBJ2-1, with D tentatively TRBD1 (6 bases). The V gene lost 5 bases and the J gene lost 8 bases, with 11 bases spanning the gap. CDR3 length: 12 amino acids. Germline lookup yields CDR1 SGHRS and CDR2 YFSETQ.